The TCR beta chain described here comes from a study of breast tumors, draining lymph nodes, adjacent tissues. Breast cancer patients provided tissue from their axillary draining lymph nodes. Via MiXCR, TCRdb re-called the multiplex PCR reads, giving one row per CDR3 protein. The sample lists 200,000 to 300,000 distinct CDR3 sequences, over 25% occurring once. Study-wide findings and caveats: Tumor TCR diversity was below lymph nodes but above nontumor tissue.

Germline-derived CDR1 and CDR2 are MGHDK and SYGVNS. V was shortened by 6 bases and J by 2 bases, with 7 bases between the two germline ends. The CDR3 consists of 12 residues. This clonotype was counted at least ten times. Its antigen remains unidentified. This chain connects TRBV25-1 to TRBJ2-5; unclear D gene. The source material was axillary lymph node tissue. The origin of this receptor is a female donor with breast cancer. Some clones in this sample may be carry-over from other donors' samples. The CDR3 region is CASRDAQETQYF. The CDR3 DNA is TGTGCCAGCAGGGATGCACAAGAGACCCAGTACTTC.